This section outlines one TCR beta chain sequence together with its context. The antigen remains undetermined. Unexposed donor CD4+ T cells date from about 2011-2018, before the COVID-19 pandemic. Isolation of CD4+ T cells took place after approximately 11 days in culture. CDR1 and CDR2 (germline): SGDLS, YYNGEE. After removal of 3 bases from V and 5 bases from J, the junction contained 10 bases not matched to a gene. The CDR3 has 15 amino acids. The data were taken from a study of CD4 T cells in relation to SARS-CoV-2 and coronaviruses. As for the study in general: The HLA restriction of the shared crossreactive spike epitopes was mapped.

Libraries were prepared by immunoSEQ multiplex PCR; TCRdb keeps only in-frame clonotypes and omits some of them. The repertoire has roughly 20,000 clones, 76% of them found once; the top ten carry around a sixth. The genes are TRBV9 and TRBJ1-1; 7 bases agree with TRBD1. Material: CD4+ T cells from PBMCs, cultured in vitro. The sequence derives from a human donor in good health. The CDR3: CASSAQTGRTTEAFF. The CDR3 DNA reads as TGTGCCAGCAGCGCGCAGACAGGGAGAACAACTGAAGCTTTCTTT.